Presented here are 14 T cell receptor beta chains from one specimen sequenced in a study of OX40 agonist ivuxolimab in advanced cancers. The protocol was immunoSEQ multiplex PCR, while the TCRdb copy is restricted to in-frame clones and leaves out a portion. The table has more than 12,000 clones, approximately 90% seen once. The input for sequencing was CD4+ or CD8+ T cells sorted from blood, taken in a trial of the OX40 agonist ivuxolimab. Receptors were obtained from an adult with an advanced solid tumor such as melanoma, head and neck, liver or kidney cancer.

This clone was seen once. The chain employs TRBV29-1 and TRBJ1-4; unclear D gene. The CDR3 has 14 amino acids. Trimming removed 2 bases from V and 10 bases from J, with 17 bases in between. Germline CDR1 SQVTM, CDR2 ANQGSEA. CDR3 amino acids: CSVEFSDFVGKLFF. Written as DNA, the CDR3 is TGCAGCGTTGAATTTTCGGACTTTGTGGGAAAACTGTTTTTT.

The chain employs TRBV18 and TRBJ1-1, with 11 bases matching TRBD1. The CDR3 contains 15 residues. The V segment lost 8 bases and the J segment 6 bases; nucleotides outside the gene matches: 11. Germline V lookup: CDR1 KGHSH, CDR2 LQKENI. The CDR3: CASEGGGQGAPEAFF. For the CDR3, the DNA is TGTGCCAGCGAAGGGGGAGGACAGGGGGCACCTGAAGCTTTCTTT.

This clone was picked up a small number of times. V and J are TRBV19 and TRBJ1-2, with unresolved D. V lost 7 bases, J lost 4 bases, and 13 bases lay in between. Germline lookup yields CDR1 LNHDA and CDR2 SQIVND (reference sequence). The CDR3 loop spans 13 amino acids. The CDR3 is CASISGSGYGYTF. DNA of the CDR3: TGTGCCAGTATATCCGGATCCGGCTATGGCTACACCTTC.

The chain combines TRBV5-4 with TRBJ2-6; possible D gene TRBD1, 7 bases. V shed 9 bases and J shed 1 base, with 29 bases lying between them. The germline V gene encodes CDR1 SGHNT and CDR2 YYREEE (reference sequence). The CDR3 loop spans 20 amino acids. CDR3 in amino acids: CATGGFQRTGRTSGANVLTF. CDR3 sequence (DNA): TGTGCCACCGGGGGATTTCAGCGGACAGGAAGAACTTCTGGGGCCAACGTCCTGACTTTC.

This clone was found a few times. The chain links TRBV7-2 to TRBJ1-1; D is perhaps TRBD1 (5 bases). Looked up from germline, CDR1 is SGHTA and CDR2 is FQGNSA. CDR3 length: 15 amino acids. With 5 bases removed from V and 6 bases from J, the gap between germline ends came to 19 bases. CDR3 DNA sequence: TGTGCCAGCAGCCGCCTGGGGGGGATGGTCGCTGAAGCTTTCTTT. Protein product: CASSRLGGMVAEAFF. The whole variable domain, remainder taken from reference TRBV7-2 and TRBJ1-1, is GAGVSQSPSNKVTEKGKDVELRCDPISGHTALYWYRQSLGQGLEFLIYFQGNSAPDKSGLPSDRFSAERTGGSVSTLTIQRTQQEDSAVYLCASSRLGGMVAEAFFGQGTRLTVV.

The V call is TRBV7-2, the J call TRBJ1-1; no reliable D call. The CDR3 contains 13 residues. V was pared by 4 bases and J by 2 bases, with 8 bases between. Germline CDR1 reads SGHTA; CDR2 reads FQGNSA. CDR3 nucleotide sequence: TGTGCCAGCAGCTCCCTGTTTAACACTGAAGCTTTCTTT. Protein: CASSSLFNTEAFF.

The chain is built from TRBV7-8 and TRBJ2-3, with 9 bases aligning to TRBD2. This CDR3 contains 17 residues. The V gene end was trimmed by 0 bases and the J gene end by 4 bases; junction bases not matched to a gene: 8. CDR1 SGHVS and CDR2 FQNEAQ come from the germline V gene. In DNA form, the CDR3 reads TGTGCCAGCAGCTTAGCCCCAGCGGGGGGTTCTGCAGATACGCAGTATTTT. Protein: CASSLAPAGGSADTQYF.

The chain recombines TRBV6-5 with TRBJ2-5; possible D gene TRBD2, 5 bases. The CDR3 covers 16 residues. Germline CDR1 and CDR2: MNHEY and SVGAGI. Trimming left V 0 bases short and J 5 bases short, with 16 bases between. DNA for the CDR3: TGTGCCAGCAGTTACTCGATTGTCCCAACGGGGGAGACCCAGTACTTC. Its translation is CASSYSIVPTGETQYF.

The chain combines TRBV9 with TRBJ2-4, with TRBD2 as a possible D gene (6 bases). Germline V gene lookup returns CDR1 SGDLS and CDR2 YYNGEE. The CDR3 spans 14 residues. V was trimmed by 3 bases and J by 6 bases, leaving 13 bases between them. CDR3 residues: CASSASAGGNIQYF. The CDR3 DNA sequence: TGTGCCAGCAGCGCCTCAGCGGGTGGAAACATTCAGTACTTC. The whole variable domain, remainder taken from reference TRBV9 and TRBJ2-4, is DSGVTQTPKHLITATGQRVTLRCSPRSGDLSVYWYQQSLDQGLQFLIQYYNGEERAKGNILERFSAQQFPDLHSELNLSSLELGDSALYFCASSASAGGNIQYFGAGTRLSVL.

This chain uses TRBV7-3 with TRBJ2-7; perhaps D is TRBD1 or TRBD2 (5 bases each). V lost 4 bases to trimming and J lost 7 bases, with 14 bases between them. Germline V CDR1 and CDR2: SGHTA, FQGTGA. The CDR3 covers 13 residues. CDR3 sequence reads: CASSSRGEGEQYF. The CDR3 coding sequence is TGTGCCAGCAGCTCGAGAGGGGAAGGTGAGCAGTACTTC.

The chain uses TRBV2 and TRBJ1-1; D is unclear. Germline CDR1 reads SNHLY; CDR2 reads FYNNEI. V was cut by 6 bases and J by 5 bases, with 7 bases left in between. This CDR3 spans 11 amino acids. Here the CDR3 DNA reads TGTGCCAGCAGCAAGGGTACTGAAGCTTTCTTT. It is translated as CASSKGTEAFF.

The genes are TRBV19 and TRBJ2-2; D is unclear. The CDR3 is 13 residues long. CDR1 is LNHDA and CDR2 is SQIVND in the germline V gene (reference sequence). The V and J ends lost 6 bases and 5 bases respectively, with 10 bases between them. The DNA for the CDR3 is TGTGCCAGTAGCCTGTCGTGGACCGGGGAGCTGTTTTTT. Its protein is CASSLSWTGELFF.

The chain uses TRBV7-2 and TRBJ1-2; possible D gene TRBD1, 5 bases. This CDR3 comprises 13 residues. Germline CDR1 SGHTA, CDR2 FQGNSA. V lost 2 bases and J 7 bases, leaving 11 bases between the germline ends. Here the CDR3 DNA reads TGTGCCAGCAGCTTATTCGACAGTTCTGGCTACACCTTC. This sequence encodes CASSLFDSSGYTF.

The CDR3 loop is CASNKDFNYGYTF. The CDR3 coding sequence is TGTGCCAGTAACAAGGATTTTAACTATGGCTACACCTTC. J is TRBJ1-2 and V is TRBV19, with D uncertain. Trimming removed 7 bases from V and 1 base from J, with 10 bases in between. In germline, CDR1 is LNHDA, CDR2 SQIVND (reference sequence). The CDR3 runs 13 residues.